These T cell receptor beta chains were read from a single sample in a study of blood T cell repertoires in COVID-19. Sequenced by immunoSEQ multiplex PCR; TCRdb stores in-frame clones only, minus some. The table lists 300,000 to 500,000 clones, approximately 88% of them singletons, with around 0.91% in the top ten. Sequencing used PBMCs or T cells enriched from blood (not recorded which). These receptors all come from a woman aged 30 to 39 with acute COVID-19. Each CDR3 is given with its conserved first and last residue. The order of the fields is J gene, CDR3 length, V gene, D gene, clone size, CDR3 protein, CDR3 DNA. The D gene is left open where the match is weak. The size of a clone is reported for some rows only, either as once, few or many, or as a class for expanded clones.

TRBJ2-7 16 TRBV30 . . CAWSLGVGPTLLVQYF TGTGCCTGGAGTCTAGGTGTGGGGCCGACCTTGTTAGTGCAGTACTTC
TRBJ2-7 14 TRBV6-5 . . CASAWGVSSYEQYF TGTGCCAGCGCCTGGGGGGTTAGCTCCTACGAGCAGTACTTC
TRBJ2-2 17 TRBV11-2 . . CASSLDRVQAHTGELFF TGTGCCAGCAGCTTAGATAGAGTACAGGCCCACACCGGGGAGCTGTTTTTT
TRBJ1-6 15 TRBV13 . once CASSRLARNNSPLHF TGTGCCAGCAGTCGCCTGGCCAGAAATAATTCACCCCTCCACTTT
TRBJ2-5 9 TRBV20-1 . . CSVGETQYF TGCAGTGTCGGGGAGACCCAGTACTTC
TRBJ1-1 14 TRBV7-2 TRBD1 . CASSTTGEFTEAFF TGTGCCAGCAGCACGACAGGGGAATTCACTGAAGCTTTCTTT
TRBJ2-7 15 TRBV5-1 TRBD1 . CASSLGWTGAYEQYF TGCGCCAGCAGCTTGGGTTGGACAGGAGCCTACGAGCAGTACTTC
TRBJ1-4 14 TRBV7-6 . . CASSSRATNEKLFF TGTGCCAGCAGCTCCAGGGCAACTAATGAAAAACTGTTTTTT
TRBJ2-2 15 TRBV11-1 TRBD1 once CASSPRTGRTGELFF TGTGCCAGCAGCCCCCGGACAGGGCGGACCGGGGAGCTGTTTTTT
TRBJ1-3 15 TRBV30 TRBD1 . CACHPGQATGNTIYF TGTGCCTGCCATCCGGGACAGGCTACCGGAAACACCATATATTTT
TRBJ1-4 13 TRBV27 TRBD1 . CASSTSRQGGLFF TGTGCCAGCAGTACCTCTAGACAGGGGGGACTGTTTTTT
TRBJ1-1 14 TRBV5-1 . . CASSLLFMNTEAFF TGCGCCAGCAGCTTGCTATTCATGAACACTGAAGCTTTCTTT
TRBJ1-1 13 TRBV2 TRBD1 . CASSGQGTTEAFF TGTGCCAGCAGTGGACAGGGGACCACTGAAGCTTTCTTT
TRBJ2-3 15 TRBV5-1 . . CASSLFGARTDTQYF TGCGCCAGCAGCTTGTTTGGGGCCCGCACAGATACGCAGTATTTT
TRBJ2-3 16 TRBV7-2 TRBD2 . CASSPGLAENTDTQYF TGTGCCAGCAGTCCGGGACTAGCGGAGAACACAGATACGCAGTATTTT
TRBJ1-6 15 TRBV6-5 TRBD1 . CASRGQGDLNSPLHF TGTGCCAGCAGGGGACAGGGTGACCTAAATTCACCCCTCCACTTT
TRBJ2-2 14 TRBV5-4 TRBD2 . CAGSQRENTGELFF TGTGCCGGATCTCAGCGGGAGAACACCGGGGAGCTGTTTTTT
TRBJ2-7 14 TRBV4-1 TRBD1 . CASSPGDRPYEQYF TGCGCCAGCAGCCCTGGGGACAGGCCCTACGAGCAGTACTTC
TRBJ2-1 16 TRBV24-1 TRBD1 . CATSDPGTGIGNEQFF TGTGCCACCAGTGACCCCGGGACAGGTATTGGGAATGAGCAGTTCTTC
TRBJ2-7 15 TRBV6-1 . . CASSERDRSTYEQYF TGTGCCAGCAGTGAGCGAGACAGAAGCACCTACGAGCAGTACTTC
TRBJ2-1 17 TRBV24-1 TRBD1 . CATSDPTGTASYNEQFF TGTGCCACCAGTGACCCGACCGGGACAGCCTCCTACAATGAGCAGTTCTTC
TRBJ1-4 16 TRBV27 . . CASSPRSGTTNEKLFF TGTGCCAGCAGTCCCCGATCGGGGACAACTAATGAAAAACTGTTTTTT
TRBJ2-1 13 TRBV29-1 TRBD1 . CSGTGASYNEQFF TGCAGCGGGACAGGGGCCTCCTACAATGAGCAGTTCTTC
TRBJ1-4 15 TRBV19 TRBD1 . CASSSQGGAFEKLFF TGTGCCAGTAGTTCACAGGGGGGGGCTTTTGAAAAACTGTTTTTT
TRBJ1-2 17 TRBV2 . once CASSHPRGEPANYGYTF TGTGCCAGCAGTCACCCCAGGGGTGAACCAGCTAACTATGGCTACACCTTC
TRBJ2-3 16 TRBV9 TRBD2 . CASSVLSGGASDTQYF TGTGCCAGCAGCGTATTAAGCGGGGGGGCCTCAGATACGCAGTATTTT
TRBJ1-5 17 TRBV5-6 TRBD1 . CASSSRQGPRFNQPQHF TGTGCCAGCAGCTCCAGACAGGGCCCACGGTTCAATCAGCCCCAGCATTTT
TRBJ1-5 18 TRBV15 . . CATSRVSRGGGSNQPQHF TGTGCCACCAGCAGAGTTAGTCGGGGGGGTGGTAGCAATCAGCCCCAGCATTTT
TRBJ1-2 12 TRBV20-1 . . CSASSRSYGYTF TGCAGTGCTAGTAGCCGGTCCTATGGCTACACCTTC
TRBJ2-1 18 TRBV11-3 TRBD2 . CASSLEGTSGGAGHEQFF TGTGCCAGCAGCTTAGAAGGGACTAGCGGGGGGGCCGGTCATGAGCAGTTCTTC
TRBJ2-7 15 TRBV27 TRBD1 . CASSSTDRGIDEQYF TGTGCCAGCAGTTCTACGGACAGGGGGATCGACGAGCAGTACTTC
TRBJ2-3 15 TRBV7-9 TRBD1 . CASSLPTGGPDTQYF TGTGCCAGCAGCTTGCCGACAGGGGGCCCAGATACGCAGTATTTT
TRBJ2-5 17 TRBV24-1 TRBD2 . CATSDLSLAGGRETQYF TGTGCCACCAGTGATTTGAGTCTAGCGGGGGGGCGAGAGACCCAGTACTTC
TRBJ1-4 14 TRBV25-1 . . CASSEYLSDEKLFF TGTGCCAGCAGTGAATACCTCAGCGATGAAAAACTGTTTTTT
TRBJ1-4 15 TRBV5-1 TRBD1 few CASSLGAGGGEKLFF TGCGCCAGCAGCTTGGGGGCAGGGGGCGGTGAAAAACTGTTTTTT
TRBJ1-2 17 TRBV5-4 . . CASSSGGRGRANYGYTF TGTGCCAGCAGCTCGGGGGGCAGGGGACGGGCTAACTATGGCTACACCTTC
TRBJ2-3 12 TRBV13 . . CASSSPQEAQYF TGTGCCAGCAGCTCCCCTCAGGAGGCGCAGTATTTT
TRBJ1-2 17 TRBV5-1 . . CASSFPELRDGNYGYTF TGCGCCAGCTCCTTTCCTGAACTCAGGGATGGTAACTATGGCTACACCTTC
TRBJ2-5 13 TRBV2 . . CASRRREKETQYF TGTGCCAGCCGAAGGAGGGAAAAAGAGACCCAGTACTTC
TRBJ2-1 14 TRBV19 TRBD1 . CASSFLDRGNEQFF TGTGCCAGTAGTTTCCTAGACAGGGGCAATGAGCAGTTCTTC
TRBJ2-3 13 TRBV5-1 . . CASSLRRGDTQYF TGCGCCAGCAGCCTCCGACGAGGTGATACGCAGTATTTT
TRBJ1-6 14 TRBV2 . . CASTLTERNSPLHF TGTGCCAGCACCTTGACAGAGAGGAATTCACCCCTCCACTTT
TRBJ2-1 13 TRBV2 . . CASSVGRYNEQFF TGTGCCAGCAGCGTTGGCCGCTACAATGAGCAGTTCTTC
TRBJ2-2 18 TRBV18 TRBD2 . CASSPPQSLAGATGELFF TGTGCCAGCTCACCACCGCAGAGCCTAGCGGGGGCGACCGGGGAGCTGTTTTTT
TRBJ1-2 14 TRBV27 TRBD1 . CASSLKGGRGGYTF TGTGCCAGCAGTTTAAAAGGGGGCCGCGGGGGCTACACCTTC
TRBJ1-3 13 TRBV12-3/TRBV12-4 . . CASSLYNENTIYF TGTGCCAGCAGTTTATACAACGAAAACACCATATATTTT
TRBJ1-2 11 TRBV30 . . CAWSVRGVGTF TGTGCCTGGAGTGTACGCGGGGTGGGGACCTTC
TRBJ2-1 13 TRBV11-3 TRBD2 . CASSPGGGPEQFF TGTGCCAGCAGCCCTGGCGGGGGGCCTGAGCAGTTCTTC
TRBJ2-7 15 TRBV19 TRBD1 few CASSFGQGLGYEQYF TGTGCCAGTAGTTTCGGACAGGGTTTAGGCTACGAGCAGTACTTC
TRBJ1-3 11 TRBV7-2 . once CASSSQNTIYF TGTGCCAGCAGCTCCCAAAACACCATATATTTT
TRBJ1-6 15 TRBV27 TRBD1 . CASSLRTGQNSPLHF TGTGCCAGCAGCTTAAGGACAGGGCAGAATTCACCCCTCCACTTT
TRBJ2-7 13 TRBV6-5 TRBD1 . CASSRQGAGEQYF TGTGCCAGCAGTAGACAGGGGGCTGGGGAGCAGTACTTC